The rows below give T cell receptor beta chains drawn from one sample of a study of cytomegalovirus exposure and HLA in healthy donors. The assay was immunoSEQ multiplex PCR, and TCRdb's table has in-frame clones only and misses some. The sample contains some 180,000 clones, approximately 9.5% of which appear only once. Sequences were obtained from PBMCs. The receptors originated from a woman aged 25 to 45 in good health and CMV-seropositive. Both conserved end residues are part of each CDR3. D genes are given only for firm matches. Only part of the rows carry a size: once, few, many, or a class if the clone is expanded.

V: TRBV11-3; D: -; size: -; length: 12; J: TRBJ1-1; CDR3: CASSLGSGEAFF; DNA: TGTGCCAGCAGCTTAGGTTCAGGCGAAGCTTTCTTT
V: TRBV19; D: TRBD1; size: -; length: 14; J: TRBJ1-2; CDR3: CASSKRDRVNGYTF; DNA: TGTGCCAGTAGTAAGAGGGACAGGGTAAATGGCTACACCTTC
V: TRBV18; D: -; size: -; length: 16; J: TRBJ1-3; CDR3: CASSPRGEPSGNTIYF; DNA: TGTGCCAGCTCACCAAGGGGCGAACCCTCTGGAAACACCATATATTTT
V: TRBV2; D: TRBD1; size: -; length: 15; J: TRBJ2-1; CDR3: CASRKIGTGTDEQFF; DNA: TGTGCCAGCAGGAAGATCGGGACAGGCACGGATGAGCAGTTCTTC
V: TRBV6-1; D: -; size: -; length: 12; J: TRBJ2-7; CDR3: CASSLGRGEQYF; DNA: TGTGCCAGCAGCCTGGGCCGGGGCGAGCAGTACTTC
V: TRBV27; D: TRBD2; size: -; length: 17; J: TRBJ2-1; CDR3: CASSLPSGGSSYNEQFF; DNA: TGTGCCAGCAGTTTGCCTAGCGGGGGCTCCTCCTACAATGAGCAGTTCTTC
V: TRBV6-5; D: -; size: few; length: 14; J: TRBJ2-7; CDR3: CASSLNRASYEQYF; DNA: TGTGCCAGCAGTTTAAACCGCGCCTCCTACGAGCAGTACTTC
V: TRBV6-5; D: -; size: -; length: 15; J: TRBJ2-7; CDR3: CASSYSFRGAYEQYF; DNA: TGTGCCAGCAGTTACTCGTTTCGGGGAGCCTACGAGCAGTACTTC
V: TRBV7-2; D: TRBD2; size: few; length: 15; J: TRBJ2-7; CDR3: CASSSRTSGTYEQYF; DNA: TGTGCCAGCAGCTCCCGGACTAGCGGGACCTACGAGCAGTACTTC
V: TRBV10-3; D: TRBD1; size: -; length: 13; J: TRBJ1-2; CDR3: CAISGGTGYGYTF; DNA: TGTGCCATCAGTGGAGGGACAGGCTATGGCTACACCTTC
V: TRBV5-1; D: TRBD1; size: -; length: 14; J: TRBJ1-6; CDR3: CASSWDRQNSPLHF; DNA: TGCGCCAGCAGCTGGGACAGGCAGAATTCACCCCTCCACTTT
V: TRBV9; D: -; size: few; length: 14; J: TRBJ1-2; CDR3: CASSGLGYGYGYTF; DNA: TGTGCCAGCAGCGGGTTGGGCTATGGCTATGGCTACACCTTC
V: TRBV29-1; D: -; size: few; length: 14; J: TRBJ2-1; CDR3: CSVRIGGSYNEQFF; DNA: TGCAGCGTAAGGATCGGGGGCTCCTACAATGAGCAGTTCTTC
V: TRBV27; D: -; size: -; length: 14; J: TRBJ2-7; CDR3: CASSFGQGWYEQYF; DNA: TGTGCCAGCAGTTTTGGGCAGGGGTGGTACGAGCAGTACTTC
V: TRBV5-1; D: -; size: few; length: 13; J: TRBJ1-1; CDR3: CASSRTAGSEAFF; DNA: TGCGCCAGCAGCAGGACGGCGGGATCTGAAGCTTTCTTT
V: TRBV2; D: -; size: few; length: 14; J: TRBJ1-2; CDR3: CASRDSGRGYGYTF; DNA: TGTGCCAGCAGAGACAGTGGAAGGGGCTATGGCTACACCTTC
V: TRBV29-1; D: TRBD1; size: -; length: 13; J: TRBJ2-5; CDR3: CSAGQGPPETQYF; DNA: TGCAGCGCGGGACAGGGGCCACCGGAGACCCAGTACTTC
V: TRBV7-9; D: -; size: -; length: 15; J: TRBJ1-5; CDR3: CASSIEGGPNQPQHF; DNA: TGTGCCAGCAGCATCGAGGGAGGTCCCAATCAGCCCCAGCATTTT
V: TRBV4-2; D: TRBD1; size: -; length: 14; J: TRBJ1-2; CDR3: CASSRQGRDEGYTF; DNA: TGTGCCAGCAGCCGACAGGGGCGCGATGAGGGCTACACCTTC
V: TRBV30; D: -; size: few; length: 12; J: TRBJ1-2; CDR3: CAWSVGTGGYTF; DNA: TGTGCCTGGAGTGTAGGTACAGGTGGCTACACCTTC